These 15 T cell receptor beta chains share one sample of origin, sequenced in a study of blood T cell repertoires in COVID-19. Some clones are missing from TCRdb's copy, which holds only in-frame ones; the method was immunoSEQ multiplex PCR. This table has 150,000 to 200,000 clones, approximately 81% appearing once. The sample comprised peripheral blood. The receptor set was obtained from a woman in her 70s with COVID-19, enrolled during active disease.

The chain is built from TRBV5-8 and TRBJ1-1, with 10 bases aligning to TRBD1. CDR3 length: 15 amino acids. The germline V gene encodes CDR1 SGHTS and CDR2 YDEGEE. V lost 3 bases, J lost 6 bases, and 8 bases stayed unmatched. The CDR3 spells CASSSTDRGPSEAFF. Here the CDR3 DNA reads TGTGCCAGCAGCTCCACCGACAGGGGGCCTTCTGAAGCTTTCTTT.

The chain's CDR3 is CSVESQGVGTGELFF. As DNA, the CDR3 is TGCAGCGTTGAGTCGCAGGGGGTTGGGACCGGGGAGCTGTTTTTT. The chain recombines TRBV29-1 with TRBJ2-2, with 7 bases fitting TRBD1. The V gene's germline CDR1 is SQVTM and CDR2 ANQGSEA. This CDR3 contains 15 residues. V lost 3 bases and J lost 5; bases outside the gene matches: 9.

The rearrangement joins TRBV19 to TRBJ1-1; a weak D match, TRBD1 (5 bases). The CDR3 totals 13 residues. Trimming took off 7 bases at V and 1 base at J, with 10 bases between the two ends. Germline loops: CDR1 LNHDA, CDR2 SQIVND (reference sequence). The CDR3 DNA sequence: TGTGCCAGTACCTTCGGGGGGAACACTGAAGCTTTCTTT. Translating it yields CASTFGGNTEAFF.

The chain recombines TRBV9 with TRBJ2-3, with 8 bases matching TRBD2. Trimming took 3 bases from V and 1 from J; bases not matched to a gene: 7. Per germline, CDR1 SGDLS and CDR2 YYNGEE. The CDR3 length is 16 residues. The CDR3 here is CASSDGLAGRTDTQYF. The CDR3 DNA is TGTGCCAGCAGCGACGGGCTAGCGGGCCGCACAGATACGCAGTATTTT. The whole variable domain, filled in from reference TRBV9 and TRBJ2-3, reads DSGVTQTPKHLITATGQRVTLRCSPRSGDLSVYWYQQSLDQGLQFLIQYYNGEERAKGNILERFSAQQFPDLHSELNLSSLELGDSALYFCASSDGLAGRTDTQYFGPGTRLTVL.

The rearrangement links TRBV9 to TRBJ2-6; TRBD1 agrees at 10 bases. The CDR3 length is 19 residues. Germline lookup yields CDR1 SGDLS and CDR2 YYNGEE. The V segment lost 3 bases and the J segment 4 bases; nucleotides outside the gene matches: 13. CDR3 sequence reads: CASSEPGTGAALGANVLTF. The CDR3 DNA reads as TGTGCCAGCAGCGAACCCGGGACAGGGGCTGCGTTGGGGGCCAACGTCCTGACTTTC. The complete variable domain, with remaining parts taken from reference TRBV9 and TRBJ2-6, reads DSGVTQTPKHLITATGQRVTLRCSPRSGDLSVYWYQQSLDQGLQFLIQYYNGEERAKGNILERFSAQQFPDLHSELNLSSLELGDSALYFCASSEPGTGAALGANVLTFGAGSRLTVL.

The chain joins TRBV2 to TRBJ1-5; D may be TRBD1 (5 bases). V lost 3 bases and J lost 2, with 14 bases in between. CDR1 SNHLY and CDR2 FYNNEI come from the germline V gene. The length of the CDR3 is 16 residues. The CDR3 coding sequence is TGTGCCAGCAGTGACGGGGGGGGATTGGGCAATCAGCCCCAGCATTTT. This sequence encodes CASSDGGGLGNQPQHF.

This rearrangement joins TRBV6-5 to TRBJ1-1; possibly TRBD1 for D (5 bases). This CDR3 is 14 amino acids long. CDR1 and CDR2 (germline): MNHEY, SVGAGI. The V gene lost 5 bases and the J gene lost 1 base, with 11 bases spanning the gap. DNA for the CDR3: TGTGCCAGCAGTCGCCCGACAGCGAACACTGAAGCTTTCTTT. Its protein is CASSRPTANTEAFF.

This chain joins TRBV3-1 (or the pseudogene TRBV3-2) and TRBJ1-3, with TRBD1 matching 7 bases. V dropped 4 bases and J dropped 0; count of bases not matched to a gene: 3. Germline CDR1 is LGHDT and CDR2 is YNNKEL (reference sequence). CDR3 size: 15 residues. CDR3 DNA: TGTGCCAGCAGCCGCCGGGACAGCTCTGGAAACACCATATATTTT. Translated, it gives CASSRRDSSGNTIYF.

The chain has TRBV27 and TRBJ2-7; D may be TRBD1 (6 bases). This CDR3 spans 20 amino acids. Germline V gene sequence: CDR1 MNHEY, CDR2 SMNVEV (reference sequence). Between the trimmed V and J ends, which lost 5 bases and 2 bases, there was a span of 31 bases. CDR3 loop: CASSLGGRGAFVGVPYEQYF. CDR3 DNA sequence: TGTGCCAGCAGTCTAGGGGGTCGGGGCGCTTTTGTCGGCGTCCCCTACGAGCAGTACTTC.

V usage is TRBV30 and J usage is TRBJ1-1, with a tentative D call TRBD1 (5 bases). The CDR3 loop spans 15 amino acids. CDR1 and CDR2 (germline): GTSNPN, SVGIG (reference sequence). The V and J ends lost 0 bases and 1 base respectively, with 12 bases between them. CDR3 nucleotides: TGTGCCTGGAGTGTACTGGGGCGCCGGAACACTGAAGCTTTCTTT. Translated, it gives CAWSVLGRRNTEAFF.

The rearrangement links TRBV27 to TRBJ1-2; 9 bases align to TRBD1. CDR1 and CDR2 (germline): MNHEY, SMNVEV (reference sequence). Losses at the gene ends were 4 bases for V and 1 base for J; bases not matched to a gene: 4. The CDR3 totals 15 residues. The CDR3 protein is CASSSGQGVNYGYTF. CDR3 nucleotides: TGTGCCAGCAGTTCGGGACAGGGAGTTAACTATGGCTACACCTTC.

J is TRBJ2-1 and V is TRBV30; the match to TRBD1 covers 7 bases. The germline V gene encodes CDR1 GTSNPN and CDR2 SVGIG (reference sequence). The V and J ends lost 3 bases and 15 bases, in that order; junction bases with no gene match: 8. CDR3 length: 11 amino acids. CDR3 amino acids: CAWRNRGSRFF. The CDR3 DNA follows: TGTGCCTGGAGGAACAGGGGAAGTCGGTTCTTC.

V gene TRBV27 combines with J gene TRBJ2-1; 7 bases are a match to TRBD2. The CDR3 contains 16 residues. CDR1 is MNHEY and CDR2 is SMNVEV in the germline V gene (reference sequence). After removal of 5 bases from V and 7 bases from J, the junction contained 14 bases not matched to a gene. The CDR3 region has the DNA TGTGCCAGCAGTCCCGCAGCCCCGGGGGGTTTTAATGAGCAGTTCTTC. Translating gives CASSPAAPGGFNEQFF.

CDR3 region: CAWSEGTSNSPLHF. The CDR3 coding sequence is TGTGCCTGGAGTGAGGGGACATCTAATTCACCCCTCCACTTT. This chain uses TRBV30 with TRBJ1-6, with TRBD1 as a possible D gene (6 bases). CDR1 GTSNPN and CDR2 SVGIG come from the germline V gene (reference sequence). CDR3 size: 14 residues. V shed 1 base and J shed 6 bases, with 10 bases lying between them.

The gene calls are TRBV7-2 and TRBJ1-4; possibly TRBD1 for D (5 bases). Deletions cut 4 bases from V and 11 bases from J, with 17 bases between. The CDR3 consists of 14 residues. The germline CDR1 and CDR2 sequences are SGHTA and FQGNSA. CDR3 sequence: CASSSFGHSRKLFF. The CDR3, as DNA: TGTGCCAGCAGCTCCTTCGGACATTCTAGGAAACTGTTTTTT. The full variable domain, in which reference TRBV7-2 and TRBJ1-4 provide the parts outside the CDR3, is GAGVSQSPSNKVTEKGKDVELRCDPISGHTALYWYRQSLGQGLEFLIYFQGNSAPDKSGLPSDRFSAERTGGSVSTLTIQRTQQEDSAVYLCASSSFGHSRKLFFGSGTQLSVL.